The 13 T cell receptor beta chains below come from one sample, sequenced in a study of cytomegalovirus exposure and HLA in healthy donors. The PCR employed 60 Vbeta primers together with 13 Jbeta primers. The assay was immunoSEQ multiplex PCR, and TCRdb's table has in-frame clones only and misses some. Its clone listing holds 68,000 or so clones. Source material: PBMCs. Receptors were obtained from a female donor in good health and CMV-seropositive.

The chain couples TRBV5-1 to TRBJ2-7; D might be TRBD2 (6 bases). CDR1 and CDR2 from the germline V gene are SGHRS and YFSETQ. V lost 0 bases, J lost 7 bases, and 20 bases lay in between. The CDR3 runs 16 residues. The CDR3 reads CASSLALSGGRREQYF. The CDR3 DNA is TGCGCCAGCAGCTTGGCCTTAAGTGGGGGGAGGAGAGAGCAGTACTTC.

V and J are TRBV27 and TRBJ1-1, with 11 bases lining up with TRBD1. Looked up from germline, CDR1 is MNHEY and CDR2 is SMNVEV (reference sequence). The CDR3 sequence is 14 residues long. The junction had 6 bases not matched to a gene; V was cut back by 4 bases and J by 8 bases. The CDR3 loop is CASSSVDRGREAFF. The CDR3 coding sequence is TGTGCCAGCAGTTCTGTGGACAGGGGGCGCGAAGCTTTCTTT.

The CDR3 protein is CASSIAGGPVNEQFF. CDR3 DNA: TGTGCCAGCAGCATAGCGGGAGGGCCGGTCAATGAGCAGTTCTTC. The chain uses TRBV9 and TRBJ2-1, with 11 bases aligning to TRBD2. V dropped 4 bases and J dropped 6; count of bases not matched to a gene: 6. Germline V gene data show CDR1 as SGDLS and CDR2 as YYNGEE. This CDR3 has 15 amino acids.

This chain connects TRBV7-8 to TRBJ2-1, with 7 bases fitting TRBD2. V dropped 8 bases and J dropped 0; count of bases not matched to a gene: 7. Germline V gives CDR1 SGHVS, CDR2 FQNEAQ. The CDR3 totals 15 residues. CDR3 sequence: CASHRGGSSYNEQFF. The DNA for the CDR3 is TGTGCCAGCCATCGCGGCGGGAGCTCCTACAATGAGCAGTTCTTC.

In nucleotides, the CDR3 is TGTGCCAGTAGTATGCGACAGGGGGCTTTCAATGAGCAGTTCTTC. This translates into CASSMRQGAFNEQFF. The chain joins TRBV19 to TRBJ2-1; 10 bases line up with TRBD1. The ends lost 3 bases at V and 6 bases at J; junction bases unmatched: 5. CDR3 length: 15 residues. Per germline, CDR1 LNHDA and CDR2 SQIVND (reference sequence).

The chain recombines TRBV6-5 with TRBJ1-5; D unclear. V shed 5 bases and J shed 6 bases, with 11 bases lying between them. The CDR3 contains 13 residues. Germline CDR1 is MNHEY and CDR2 is SVGAGI. CDR3 residues: CASSRAGGQPQHF. The CDR3 DNA reads as TGTGCCAGCAGTCGGGCTGGAGGTCAGCCCCAGCATTTT.

The rearrangement uses TRBV7-9 and TRBJ1-2, with 9 bases fitting TRBD1. This CDR3 has 14 amino acids. V was clipped by 4 bases and J by 4 bases; unmatched bases: 4. CDR1 and CDR2 (germline): SEHNR, FQNEAQ (reference sequence). CDR3 residues: CASSSSTGGYGYTF. CDR3 sequence (DNA): TGTGCCAGCAGCTCCTCGACAGGGGGCTATGGCTACACCTTC.

The rearrangement uses TRBV7-2 and TRBJ2-6; D not resolved. The V end lost 4 bases, the J end lost 1 base, and 11 bases lay between the germline ends. Germline CDR1 SGHTA, CDR2 FQGNSA. This CDR3 comprises 16 residues. Here the CDR3 reads CASSSYSPSGANVLTF. The CDR3 DNA reads as TGTGCCAGCAGCTCCTACTCACCATCTGGGGCCAACGTCCTGACTTTC.

V is TRBV18 and J is TRBJ1-4; tentative D call: TRBD1 (6 bases). In germline, CDR1 is KGHSH, CDR2 LQKENI. V lost 3 bases and J lost 8, with 10 bases in between. The CDR3 spans 13 residues. The CDR3 nucleotides read TGTGCCAGCTCACCTAGCCAGGGGGAAAAACTGTTTTTT. It specifies CASSPSQGEKLFF.

The J gene is TRBJ2-7, the V gene TRBV28, with TRBD1 identical over 7 bases. With 1 base clipped from V and 1 base from J, the junction kept 1 base outside the gene matches. The CDR3 sequence is 14 residues long. Germline CDR1 reads MDHEN; CDR2 reads SYDVKM. CDR3 in amino acids: CASSLSGQSYEQYF. CDR3 nucleotide sequence: TGTGCCAGCAGTTTATCGGGACAGTCCTACGAGCAGTACTTC.

For this clone: One end of the junction does not line up with germline, which may come from a read error. J is TRBJ2-5 and V is TRBV11-2; TRBD2 matches 14 bases. CDR1 is SGHAT, CDR2 FQNNGV, per germline. The CDR3 is 16 residues long. CDR3 in DNA: TGTACCAGCAGCGGGGGGACTAGCGGGAGTGGAGAGACCCAGTACTTC. Protein: CTSSGGTSGSGETQYF.

As DNA, the CDR3 is TGCGCCAGCACCGAATGGGTGGACAGAGACAATGAGCAGTTCTTC. It is translated as CASTEWVDRDNEQFF. The rearrangement links TRBV5-1 to TRBJ2-1, with D perhaps TRBD1 (6 bases). Trimming left V 6 bases short and J 5 bases short, with 18 bases between. The CDR3 has 15 residues. CDR1 and CDR2 (germline): SGHRS, YFSETQ.

The chain joins TRBV19 to TRBJ2-7, with 13 bases matching TRBD2. CDR1 and CDR2 (germline): LNHDA, SQIVND (reference sequence). The CDR3 length is 21 residues. The trim removed 4 bases at V and 0 bases at J, leaving 18 bases unmatched. The CDR3 DNA follows: TGTGCCAGTAGTAGTGGGATATATGGACTAGCGGGAGAATCCCGCTCCTACGAGCAGTACTTC. This encodes CASSSGIYGLAGESRSYEQYF.